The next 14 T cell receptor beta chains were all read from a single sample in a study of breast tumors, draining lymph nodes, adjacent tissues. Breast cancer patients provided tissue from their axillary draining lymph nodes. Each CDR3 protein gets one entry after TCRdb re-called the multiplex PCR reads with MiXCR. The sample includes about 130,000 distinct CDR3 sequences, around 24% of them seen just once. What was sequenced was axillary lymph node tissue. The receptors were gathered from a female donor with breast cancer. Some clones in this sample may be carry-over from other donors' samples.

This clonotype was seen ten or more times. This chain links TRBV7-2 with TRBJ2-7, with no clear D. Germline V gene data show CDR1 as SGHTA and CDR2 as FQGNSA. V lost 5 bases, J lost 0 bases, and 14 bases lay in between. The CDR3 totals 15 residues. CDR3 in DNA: TGTGCCAGCAGCCGAAACTCATGGAGCTCCTACGAGCAGTACTTC. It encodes CASSRNSWSSYEQYF.

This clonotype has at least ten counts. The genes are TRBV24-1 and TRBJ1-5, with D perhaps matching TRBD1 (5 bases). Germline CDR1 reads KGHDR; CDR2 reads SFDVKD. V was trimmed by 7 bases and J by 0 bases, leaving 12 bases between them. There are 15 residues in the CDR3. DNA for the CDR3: TGTGCCACCAGCCCGGGACCCAATAGCAATCAGCCCCAGCATTTT. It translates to CATSPGPNSNQPQHF.

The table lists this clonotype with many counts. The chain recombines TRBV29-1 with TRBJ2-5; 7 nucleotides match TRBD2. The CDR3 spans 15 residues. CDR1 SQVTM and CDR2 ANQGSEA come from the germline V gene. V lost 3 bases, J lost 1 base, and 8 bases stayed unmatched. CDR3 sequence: CSVDSRETGQETQYF. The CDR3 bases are TGCAGCGTTGACTCGCGGGAGACGGGCCAAGAGACCCAGTACTTC.

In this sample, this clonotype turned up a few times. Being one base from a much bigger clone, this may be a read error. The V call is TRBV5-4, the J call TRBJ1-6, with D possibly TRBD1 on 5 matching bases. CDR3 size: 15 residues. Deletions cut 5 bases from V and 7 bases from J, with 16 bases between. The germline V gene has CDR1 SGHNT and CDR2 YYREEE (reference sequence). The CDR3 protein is CASSLGTGPNSPLHF. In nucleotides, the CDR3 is TGTGCCAGCAGTCTCGGGACGGGCCCAAATTCACCCCTCCACTTT.

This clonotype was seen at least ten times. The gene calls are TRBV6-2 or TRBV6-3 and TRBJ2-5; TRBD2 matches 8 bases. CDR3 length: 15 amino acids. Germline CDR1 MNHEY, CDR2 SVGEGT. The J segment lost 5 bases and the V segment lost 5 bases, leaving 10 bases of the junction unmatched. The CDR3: CASSGGLVSGETQYF. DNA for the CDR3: TGTGCCAGCAGTGGGGGACTAGTGTCGGGGGAGACCCAGTACTTC.

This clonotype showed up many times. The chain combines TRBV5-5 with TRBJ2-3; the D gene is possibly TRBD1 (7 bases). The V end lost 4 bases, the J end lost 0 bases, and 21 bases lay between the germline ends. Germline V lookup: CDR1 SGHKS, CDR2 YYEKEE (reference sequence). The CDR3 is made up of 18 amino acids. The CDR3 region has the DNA TGTGCCAGCAGCCTCCGATTAATGACAGGGACTAGCACAGATACGCAGTATTTT. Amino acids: CASSLRLMTGTSTDTQYF.

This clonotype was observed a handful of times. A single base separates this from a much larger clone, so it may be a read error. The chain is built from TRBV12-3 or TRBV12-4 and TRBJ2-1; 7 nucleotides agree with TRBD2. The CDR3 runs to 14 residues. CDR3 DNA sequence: TGTGCCAGCGGGGGATTGGGCGGGAGTTATGAGCGGTTCTTC. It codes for CASGGLGGSYERFF.

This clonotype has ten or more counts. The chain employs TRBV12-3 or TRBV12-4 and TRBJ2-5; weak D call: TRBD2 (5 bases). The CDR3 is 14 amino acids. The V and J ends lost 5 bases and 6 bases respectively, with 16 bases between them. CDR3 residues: CASSPSGRAKTQYF. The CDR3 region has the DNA TGTGCCAGCAGTCCGTCCGGGCGGGCGAAGACCCAGTACTTC.

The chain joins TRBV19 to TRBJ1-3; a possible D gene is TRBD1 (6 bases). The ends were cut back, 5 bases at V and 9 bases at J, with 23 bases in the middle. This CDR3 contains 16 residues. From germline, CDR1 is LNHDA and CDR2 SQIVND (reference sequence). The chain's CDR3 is CASSGLRTVPWTTIYF. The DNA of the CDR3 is TGTGCCAGTAGTGGACTGAGGACAGTCCCCTGGACCACCATATATTTT.

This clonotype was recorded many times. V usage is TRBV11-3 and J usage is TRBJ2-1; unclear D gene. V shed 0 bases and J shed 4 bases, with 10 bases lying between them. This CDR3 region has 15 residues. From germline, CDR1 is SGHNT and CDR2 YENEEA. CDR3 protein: CASSLEGSGYNEQFF. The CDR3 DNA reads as TGTGCCAGCAGCTTAGAAGGGTCTGGTTACAATGAGCAGTTCTTC. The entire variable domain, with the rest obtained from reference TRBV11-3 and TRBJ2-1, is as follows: EAGVVQSPRYKIIEKKQPVAFWCNPISGHNTLYWYLQNLGQGPELLIRYENEEAVDDSQLPKDRFSAERLKGVDSTLKIQPAELGDSAVYLCASSLEGSGYNEQFFGPGTRLTVL.

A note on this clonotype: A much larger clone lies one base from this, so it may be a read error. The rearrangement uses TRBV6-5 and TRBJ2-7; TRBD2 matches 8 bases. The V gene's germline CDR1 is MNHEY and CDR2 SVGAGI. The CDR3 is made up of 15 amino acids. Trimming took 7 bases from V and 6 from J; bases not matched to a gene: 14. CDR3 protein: CASTGGRGAYGEQYF. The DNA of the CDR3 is TGTGCCAGCACGGGGGGGAGGGGGGCCTACGGCGAGCAGTACTTC.

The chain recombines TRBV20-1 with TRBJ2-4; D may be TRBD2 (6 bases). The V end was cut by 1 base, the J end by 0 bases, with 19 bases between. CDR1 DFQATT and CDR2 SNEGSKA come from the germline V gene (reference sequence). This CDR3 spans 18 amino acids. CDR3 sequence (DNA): TGCAGTGCTAGAGCCCCTGGAGGGTCCCAGGGAGCCAAAAACATTCAGTACTTC. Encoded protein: CSARAPGGSQGAKNIQYF.

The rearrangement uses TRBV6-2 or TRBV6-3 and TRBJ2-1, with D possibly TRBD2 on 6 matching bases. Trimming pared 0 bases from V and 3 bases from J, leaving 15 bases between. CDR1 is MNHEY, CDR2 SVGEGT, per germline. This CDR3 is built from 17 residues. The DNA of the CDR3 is TGTGCCAGCAGTTACTCAATTAGACTAGGAGACTACAATGAGCAGTTCTTC. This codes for CASSYSIRLGDYNEQFF.

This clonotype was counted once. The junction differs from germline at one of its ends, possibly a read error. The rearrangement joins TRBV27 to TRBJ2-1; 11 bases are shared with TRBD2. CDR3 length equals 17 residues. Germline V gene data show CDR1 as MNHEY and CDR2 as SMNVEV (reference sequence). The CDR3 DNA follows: TGTGCCAGCAGCGAGACTAGCGGGGCGTATGATTACAATGAGCAGTGCTTC. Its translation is CASSETSGAYDYNEQCF.